These T cell receptor beta chains were read from a single sample in a study of blood T cell repertoires in COVID-19. The method was immunoSEQ multiplex PCR; TCRdb's version includes in-frame clones alone and lacks a portion of them. The sample has approximately 200,000 clones; roughly 82% are singletons. Sequenced sample: PBMCs or T cells enriched from blood (not recorded which). Source of these receptors: a man aged 40-50 years who had recovered from COVID-19. Each CDR3 is given with its conserved first and last residue. A D gene is named only where the DNA matches it firmly. Some rows mark clone size as missing; the rest say once, few, many or name a class of expanded clone.

j_call: TRBJ1-6
clone_size: -
v_call: TRBV28
d_call: -
cdr3_nt: TGTGCCAGCAGTCCGGAGCCCTCACCCCTCCACTTT
cdr3_aa: CASSPEPSPLHF

j_call: TRBJ1-1
clone_size: -
v_call: TRBV6-5
d_call: -
cdr3_nt: TGTGCCAGCAGTTACTTTGGGGGCGCGAACACTGAAGCTTTCTTT
cdr3_aa: CASSYFGGANTEAFF

j_call: TRBJ2-5
clone_size: -
v_call: TRBV30
d_call: TRBD2
cdr3_nt: TGTGCCTGGAGTTTAAGAGGGCGGGAGGAGACCCAGTACTTC
cdr3_aa: CAWSLRGREETQYF

j_call: TRBJ2-3
clone_size: -
v_call: TRBV5-1
d_call: -
cdr3_nt: TGCGCCAGCAGCTTCGCTACACAGGGAACCCCCCAAGATACGCAGTATTTT
cdr3_aa: CASSFATQGTPQDTQYF

j_call: TRBJ2-1
clone_size: -
v_call: TRBV14
d_call: -
cdr3_nt: TGTGCCAGCAGCCAAGTCGGGGAAGTCCGCGAGCAGTTCTTC
cdr3_aa: CASSQVGEVREQFF

j_call: TRBJ2-2
clone_size: -
v_call: TRBV18
d_call: -
cdr3_nt: TGTGCCAGCTCACCACCGATCGGAGGCACCGGGGAGCTGTTTTTT
cdr3_aa: CASSPPIGGTGELFF

j_call: TRBJ2-4
clone_size: -
v_call: TRBV6-5
d_call: TRBD1
cdr3_nt: TGTGCCAGCACCTATCAGACAGGGATCCAAAACATTCAGTACTTC
cdr3_aa: CASTYQTGIQNIQYF

j_call: TRBJ1-1
clone_size: -
v_call: TRBV7-9
d_call: TRBD1
cdr3_nt: TGTGCCAGCAGCTTTACAGGGGGGTACACTGAAGCTTTCTTT
cdr3_aa: CASSFTGGYTEAFF

j_call: TRBJ2-1
clone_size: -
v_call: TRBV24-1
d_call: -
cdr3_nt: TGTGCCACCAGTGACGATAGGTACAGCACTGAGCAGTTCTTC
cdr3_aa: CATSDDRYSTEQFF

j_call: TRBJ2-1
clone_size: -
v_call: TRBV7-9
d_call: -
cdr3_nt: TGTGCCAGCAGCTTCAGCGGGTACTCCTACAATGAGCAGTTCTTC
cdr3_aa: CASSFSGYSYNEQFF

j_call: TRBJ2-6
clone_size: -
v_call: TRBV4-3
d_call: -
cdr3_nt: TGCGCCAGCAGCCTCACGGACAGCTTCTCTGGGGCCAACGTCCTGACTTTC
cdr3_aa: CASSLTDSFSGANVLTF

j_call: TRBJ1-2
clone_size: -
v_call: TRBV6-5
d_call: -
cdr3_nt: TGTGCCAGCAGCCGTGGTCAGGCGATGGGCTACACCTTC
cdr3_aa: CASSRGQAMGYTF

j_call: TRBJ2-3
clone_size: -
v_call: TRBV10-3
d_call: -
cdr3_nt: TGTGCCATCAGTGCGACAGCTAGCACAGATACGCAGTATTTT
cdr3_aa: CAISATASTDTQYF

j_call: TRBJ1-4
clone_size: -
v_call: TRBV30
d_call: -
cdr3_nt: TGTGCCTGGAGTGCTGGCGGACTGGCTGAAAAACTGTTTTTT
cdr3_aa: CAWSAGGLAEKLFF

j_call: TRBJ1-4
clone_size: once
v_call: TRBV5-8
d_call: TRBD1
cdr3_nt: TGTGCCAGCAGCCGTAGGGACAGTGAAAAACTGTTTTTT
cdr3_aa: CASSRRDSEKLFF

j_call: TRBJ1-4
clone_size: -
v_call: TRBV29-1
d_call: -
cdr3_nt: TGCAGCGCCGCTGAAAGAGTTAATGAAAAACTGTTTTTT
cdr3_aa: CSAAERVNEKLFF

j_call: TRBJ1-2
clone_size: -
v_call: TRBV5-4
d_call: -
cdr3_nt: TGTGCCAGCAGCTCCGGGGCTAACTATGGCTACACCTTC
cdr3_aa: CASSSGANYGYTF